This T cell receptor (beta chain) was sequenced for a study of cytomegalovirus exposure and HLA in healthy donors. The CDR3 has 13 amino acids. Germline CDR1 reads SGHRS; CDR2 reads YFSETQ. Trimming shortened V by 0 bases and J by 2 bases, and 5 bases separated the two germline ends. PCR involved 60 Vbeta and 13 Jbeta primers. Produced via immunoSEQ multiplex PCR; TCRdb's table is partial and in-frame only. The sample comprises over 150,000 clones, around 68% of which are singletons, and 1.4% to 1.5% rests with the top ten. Study-level findings and limits: Immune exposure data for these donors was limited to CMV serostatus.

About this clone itself: Its antigen is not known. The sample carries other DNA sequences with the same CDR3.

The donors were healthy bone marrow donors. Specimen: PBMCs. The TCR sequence derives from a man in his fifties or sixties in good health and CMV-seronegative. The chain combines TRBV5-1 with TRBJ1-2, with no clear D. The CDR3, as DNA: TGCGCCAGCAGCTTGGACAGCAACTATGGCTACACCTTC. Translation: CASSLDSNYGYTF.